This T cell receptor beta chain was observed in a study of blood T cell repertoires in COVID-19 (TCRdb year 2020). Some background on the complete study: Samples covering the acute and convalescent phases of COVID-19 were provided by collaborators in the United States, Italy and Spain. The material from the prospective study consisted of cDNA or gDNA derived from T cells, B-cell-depleted T cells, or PBMCs. Subjects who had been exposed to COVID-19, were actively infected with it, or had recovered from it provided the deeply sampled blood TCRbeta repertoires that made up the dataset. The repertoires were released in a freely available public database intended as a resource for research on the immune response to SARS-CoV-2. The samples were drawn from the first 160 participants of the ongoing ImmuneRACE study and from 1,254 subjects provided by 6 global collaborators. Nearly every sample came with metadata listing a de-identified subject ID, COVID-19 status, age in years and sex. Where available, HLA class I and class II types were taken from metadata supplied by the sample provider and were not determined by assay-based typing.

The V end loses 5 bases and the J end loses 3 bases, and a stretch of 10 bases separates them. CDR1 is given as SNHLY and CDR2 as FYNNEI, both from the germline V gene. CDR3 length: 13 amino acids, cysteine to phenylalanine. Just the 39-base CDR3 DNA is kept, in frame starting at base 1. As for this clone: The antigen it recognizes is unknown. Base qualities are not at hand, and no much larger clone is one base apart.

General findings and caveats noted by the study authors: How much clinical and demographic metadata was included differed by source and by participant, and the metadata was provided uncurated.

Whole blood was collected in K2EDTA tubes by collaborating institutions according to the institutions' own protocols. For TCRbeta analysis, collaborators shipped samples in one of three forms: frozen whole blood, isolated PBMCs, or DNA extracted from either of those sample types. TCRbeta CDR3 regions were amplified from genomic DNA by means of the immunoSEQ Assay, a bias-controlled multiplex PCR. The authors' analysis ran thus. Within the assay, amplification of reference gene primers was used to estimate how many nucleated cells each sample contained. To quantify the absolute abundance of each unique TCRbeta CDR3 rearrangement, sequence reads were collapsed and filtered. Productive Simpson clonality was computed per sample as the square root of Simpson's diversity index over productive rearrangements. As stored in TCRdb, this immuneACCESS dataset retains in-frame rearrangements with V and J assigned. A fraction of the clones does not appear; measured against another copy, unresolved V genes explain less than half of the discrepancy, and the remainder lacks a known reason. V, J and clone size reflect that table, while D and trimming were determined from the DNA. Counted in this sample were roughly 120,000 clones; about four fifths of them appeared once. The top ten constitute 9% to 15% of the sample.

Here the chain combines TRBV2 and TRBJ1-1; TRBD1 is a possible D gene, resting on 6 matching bases. The receptor was isolated from a woman aged 55-75 years with acute or convalescent COVID-19. The specimen sequenced was peripheral blood. The CDR3 region reads CASSSDSDTEAFF. The sequence in DNA is TGTGCCAGCAGTTCGGACAGCGACACTGAAGCTTTCTTT.